A selection of T cell receptor beta chains follows, all from one sample in a study of cytomegalovirus exposure and HLA in healthy donors. This table comes from immunoSEQ multiplex PCR, and its TCRdb copy is limited to in-frame clones, with some not included. This table has 150,000 to 200,000 clones, 75% to 90% appearing once. Sample: PBMCs. The source of these receptors is a woman between 18 and 30 years old in good health and CMV-seronegative. CDR3s include the opening cysteine and the closing phenylalanine or tryptophan.

v_call	j_call	cdr3_aa
TRBV5-4	TRBJ2-6	CASSLRPSLITGANVLTF
TRBV18	TRBJ1-5	CASSQRSNRETPQHF
TRBV9	TRBJ1-2	CASSVAGGRTLGGYTF
TRBV10-3	TRBJ1-1	CAAKDREWMNTEAFF
TRBV5-1	TRBJ2-7	CASSLPNLTAGARFEQYF
TRBV10-2	TRBJ1-2	CASSESWDRVNYGYTF
TRBV10-3	TRBJ1-1	CAIRGGSATEAFF
TRBV4-2	TRBJ1-5	CASSQDRASNQPQHF
TRBV9	TRBJ1-5	CASSAGTEYQPQHF
TRBV27	TRBJ1-6	CASSYDRGHSPLHF
TRBV27	TRBJ2-3	CASSLVLAGGADTQYF
TRBV6-6	TRBJ2-2	CASSYVAGELFF
TRBV7-9	TRBJ2-7	CASSLYPTTATYEQYF